Below, one T cell receptor beta chain is given with its context. Through a sample-barcoded 5' primer and a J-beta primer mix, a second PCR was run for roughly 6 to 12 cycles. TCRdb independently ran MiXCR on the 5' RACE reads; one entry per CDR3 protein. There are just under 550,000 distinct CDR3 sequences in the sample; less than 25% occur only once, and around 10% lies in the top ten. V shed 3 bases and J shed 4 bases, with 9 bases lying between them. This CDR3 is built from 13 residues. Germline CDR1 MNHEY, CDR2 SMNVEV (reference sequence). The data were taken from a study of blood T cells in healthy people across ages. These data were also filed under a second study, of T cells of mothers and their children.

The TCR originated in a boy between 10 and 17 years old in good health. The sample consisted of blood. The rearrangement uses TRBV27 and TRBJ2-5, with D perhaps matching TRBD1 or TRBD2 (5 bases each). The CDR3 nucleotides are TGTGCCAGCAGTTTCAGGGAGAGAGAGACCCAGTACTTC. Residues: CASSFRERETQYF.